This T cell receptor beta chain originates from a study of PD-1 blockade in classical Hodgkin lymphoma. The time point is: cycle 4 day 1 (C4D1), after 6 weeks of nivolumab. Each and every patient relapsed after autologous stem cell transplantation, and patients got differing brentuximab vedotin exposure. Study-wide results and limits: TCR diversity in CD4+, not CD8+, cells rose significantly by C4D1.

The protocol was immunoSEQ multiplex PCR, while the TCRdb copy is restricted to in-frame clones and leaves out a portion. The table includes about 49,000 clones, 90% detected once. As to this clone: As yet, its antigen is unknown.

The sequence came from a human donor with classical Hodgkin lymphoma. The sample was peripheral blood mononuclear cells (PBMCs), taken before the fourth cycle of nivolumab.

The CDR3 DNA follows: TGTGCCAGCAGTGAAGTGGCGGGAGGGGGATTGGAGCAGTTCTTC. Translating it yields CASSEVAGGGLEQFF. The V and J genes are TRBV6-4 and TRBJ2-1; 9 bases line up with TRBD2. V was clipped by 3 bases and J by 10 bases; unmatched bases: 10. Germline V gives CDR1 MRHNA, CDR2 SNTAGT. The CDR3 loop spans 15 amino acids.